Sequencing of this TCR beta chain was carried out in a study of PD-L1 blockade in urothelial cancer. At the level of the study: Bladder-origin urothelial cancer in males described about 90% of the 29 patients. Samples came from 3 weeks, at the second dose, and 6 weeks into treatment.

Time point given: peripheral blood 6 weeks after treatment start. CDR1 and CDR2 (germline): GTSNPN, SVGIG (reference sequence). CDR3 size: 13 residues. Method: immunoSEQ multiplex PCR; TCRdb's copy keeps in-frame clones and lacks some. The sample shows 60,000 to 80,000 clones, more than 70% of them seen only once. This receptor was obtained from a man in his sixties with urothelial cancer. The chain employs TRBV30 and TRBJ1-5, with 8 bases identical to TRBD1. The sequencing here drew on PBMCs, taken around atezolizumab (anti-PD-L1) treatment. The CDR3 nucleotides are TGTGCAGGCGGGACAGGCGACAATCAGCCCCAGCATTTT. Amino acid sequence: CAGGTGDNQPQHF.